This entry is about one T cell receptor beta chain. Germline CDR1 reads LNHDA; CDR2 reads SQIVND (reference sequence). V was cut by 3 bases and J by 4 bases, with 11 bases left in between. This CDR3 has 14 residues. The data were taken from a study of OX40 agonist ivuxolimab in advanced cancers. Data came from immunoSEQ multiplex PCR; TCRdb stores just in-frame clones and leaves some out. The data contain some 46,000 clones, approximately 86% of them singletons. The V and J genes are TRBV19 and TRBJ2-3; D is unresolved. The sequences come from CD4+ or CD8+ T cells sorted from blood, collected in a trial of the OX40 agonist ivuxolimab. This TCR was sampled from an adult with an advanced solid tumor such as melanoma, head and neck, liver or kidney cancer. CDR3 DNA sequence: TGTGCCAGTAGTATGGTCTGGGCAGCAGATACGCAGTATTTT. Translation gives CASSMVWAADTQYF.